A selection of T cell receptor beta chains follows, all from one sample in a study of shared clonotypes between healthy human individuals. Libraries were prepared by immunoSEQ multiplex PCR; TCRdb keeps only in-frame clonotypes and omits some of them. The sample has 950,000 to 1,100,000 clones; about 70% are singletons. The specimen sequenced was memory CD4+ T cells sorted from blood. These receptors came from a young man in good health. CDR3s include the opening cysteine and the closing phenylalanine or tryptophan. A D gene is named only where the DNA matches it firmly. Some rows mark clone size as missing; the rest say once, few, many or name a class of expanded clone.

CDR3 protein: CASRGQGGEANYGYTF
CDR3 DNA: TGTGCCAGCAGGGGACAGGGTGGGGAGGCTAACTATGGCTACACCTTC
V gene: TRBV25-1
CDR3 length: 16
D gene: TRBD1
clone size: once
J gene: TRBJ1-2

CDR3 protein: CASSLNSLGRGQPQHF
CDR3 DNA: TGTGCCAGCAGTTTAAATTCCTTGGGGAGAGGACAGCCCCAGCATTTT
V gene: TRBV27
CDR3 length: 16
D gene: NA
clone size: NA
J gene: TRBJ1-5

CDR3 protein: CAINVHSNYGYTF
CDR3 DNA: TGTGCCATCAACGTACACAGCAACTATGGCTACACCTTC
V gene: TRBV2
CDR3 length: 13
D gene: NA
clone size: NA
J gene: TRBJ1-2

CDR3 protein: CATSHGDRAYEQYF
CDR3 DNA: TGTGCCACCTCGCACGGGGACAGAGCCTACGAGCAGTACTTC
V gene: TRBV7-2
CDR3 length: 14
D gene: TRBD1
clone size: NA
J gene: TRBJ2-7

CDR3 protein: CASSELAGPNEQFF
CDR3 DNA: TGTGCCAGCAGTGAACTAGCGGGCCCTAATGAGCAGTTCTTC
V gene: TRBV6-1
CDR3 length: 14
D gene: TRBD2
clone size: NA
J gene: TRBJ2-1

CDR3 protein: CASSPRDRDNSPLHF
CDR3 DNA: TGTGCCAGCTCCCCCCGGGACAGGGATAATTCACCCCTCCACTTT
V gene: TRBV18
CDR3 length: 15
D gene: TRBD1
clone size: NA
J gene: TRBJ1-6

CDR3 protein: CASWRGRNYNEQFF
CDR3 DNA: TGTGCCAGCTGGCGGGGGCGGAATTACAATGAGCAGTTCTTC
V gene: TRBV6-5
CDR3 length: 14
D gene: NA
clone size: NA
J gene: TRBJ2-1

CDR3 protein: CASSDAGSLSNQPQHF
CDR3 DNA: TGTGCCAGCAGTGACGCCGGGAGCCTTAGCAATCAGCCCCAGCATTTT
V gene: TRBV25-1
CDR3 length: 16
D gene: NA
clone size: NA
J gene: TRBJ1-5

CDR3 protein: CASSPDRVSGNTIYF
CDR3 DNA: TGTGCCAGCTCACCAGACAGGGTCTCTGGAAACACCATATATTTT
V gene: TRBV18
CDR3 length: 15
D gene: TRBD1
clone size: NA
J gene: TRBJ1-3

CDR3 protein: CASSWTGFSSYNEQFF
CDR3 DNA: TGCGCCAGCAGCTGGACAGGTTTTAGCTCCTACAATGAGCAGTTCTTC
V gene: TRBV5-1
CDR3 length: 16
D gene: TRBD1
clone size: many
J gene: TRBJ2-1

CDR3 protein: CAWSVGGGTYTQYF
CDR3 DNA: TGTGCCTGGAGTGTAGGCGGGGGCACATATACGCAGTATTTT
V gene: TRBV30
CDR3 length: 14
D gene: NA
clone size: NA
J gene: TRBJ2-3

CDR3 protein: CAWSSGGWEKLFF
CDR3 DNA: TGTGCCTGGAGCTCGGGTGGGTGGGAAAAACTGTTTTTT
V gene: TRBV30
CDR3 length: 13
D gene: NA
clone size: NA
J gene: TRBJ1-4

CDR3 protein: CASSEARDRGRNSNQPQHF
CDR3 DNA: TGTGCCAGCAGTGAAGCAAGGGACAGGGGGCGGAATAGCAATCAGCCCCAGCATTTT
V gene: TRBV6-1
CDR3 length: 19
D gene: TRBD1
clone size: NA
J gene: TRBJ1-5

CDR3 protein: CASNPPGTIDEQFF
CDR3 DNA: TGTGCCAGCAACCCCCCGGGGACAATCGATGAGCAGTTCTTC
V gene: TRBV5-8
CDR3 length: 14
D gene: NA
clone size: NA
J gene: TRBJ2-1

CDR3 protein: CASSLGEGGYTF
CDR3 DNA: TGCGCCAGCAGCTTGGGGGAGGGAGGCTACACCTTC
V gene: TRBV5-1
CDR3 length: 12
D gene: NA
clone size: NA
J gene: TRBJ1-2

CDR3 protein: CASSNTYTDTQYF
CDR3 DNA: TGTGCCAGCAGTAACACTTACACAGATACGCAGTATTTT
V gene: TRBV6-5
CDR3 length: 13
D gene: NA
clone size: NA
J gene: TRBJ2-3

CDR3 protein: CASRSSGGANEKLFF
CDR3 DNA: TGCGCCAGCAGGTCATCAGGGGGAGCTAATGAAAAACTGTTTTTT
V gene: TRBV5-1
CDR3 length: 15
D gene: TRBD1
clone size: NA
J gene: TRBJ1-4

CDR3 protein: CASSLAGVDEKLFF
CDR3 DNA: TGTGCCAGCAGCTTAGCAGGGGTGGATGAAAAACTGTTTTTT
V gene: TRBV7-9
CDR3 length: 14
D gene: NA
clone size: NA
J gene: TRBJ1-4

CDR3 protein: CASSLQQGARYEQYF
CDR3 DNA: TGTGCCAGCAGCTTACAACAGGGGGCTCGTTACGAGCAGTACTTC
V gene: TRBV7-3
CDR3 length: 15
D gene: TRBD1
clone size: NA
J gene: TRBJ2-7

CDR3 protein: CASSAMSGASSYEQYF
CDR3 DNA: TGCGCCAGCAGCGCCATGTCCGGGGCGAGCTCCTACGAGCAGTACTTC
V gene: TRBV5-1
CDR3 length: 16
D gene: NA
clone size: once
J gene: TRBJ2-7

CDR3 protein: CASSLRGGREQYF
CDR3 DNA: TGCGCCAGCAGCTTGCGAGGGGGGAGAGAGCAGTACTTC
V gene: TRBV5-1
CDR3 length: 13
D gene: NA
clone size: NA
J gene: TRBJ2-7

CDR3 protein: CASRESGVNTDTQYF
CDR3 DNA: TGTGCCAGCAGAGAAAGCGGGGTGAACACAGATACGCAGTATTTT
V gene: TRBV7-2
CDR3 length: 15
D gene: TRBD2
clone size: NA
J gene: TRBJ2-3

CDR3 protein: CASSTSGRASGQPQHF
CDR3 DNA: TGTGCCAGCAGTACCTCGGGCAGGGCATCGGGTCAGCCCCAGCATTTT
V gene: TRBV28
CDR3 length: 16
D gene: NA
clone size: NA
J gene: TRBJ1-5

CDR3 protein: CASGTRNEQYF
CDR3 DNA: TGTGCCAGCGGGACGAGGAACGAGCAGTACTTC
V gene: TRBV2
CDR3 length: 11
D gene: NA
clone size: few
J gene: TRBJ2-7

CDR3 protein: CASSTLTGGGYTF
CDR3 DNA: TGTGCCAGCAGTACTCTTACAGGTGGCGGCTACACCTTC
V gene: TRBV6-5
CDR3 length: 13
D gene: NA
clone size: NA
J gene: TRBJ1-2

CDR3 protein: CASTRESNSPLHF
CDR3 DNA: TGTGCCAGCACCAGGGAAAGCAATTCACCCCTCCACTTT
V gene: TRBV2
CDR3 length: 13
D gene: NA
clone size: NA
J gene: TRBJ1-6

CDR3 protein: CASSLAEGLEQYF
CDR3 DNA: TGTGCCAGCAGCTTGGCCGAGGGTCTCGAGCAGTACTTC
V gene: TRBV5-5
CDR3 length: 13
D gene: NA
clone size: NA
J gene: TRBJ2-7

CDR3 protein: CASSPPTLQRTEAFF
CDR3 DNA: TGTGCCAGCTCACCACCTACCTTACAGCGAACTGAAGCTTTCTTT
V gene: TRBV18
CDR3 length: 15
D gene: NA
clone size: NA
J gene: TRBJ1-1

CDR3 protein: CSSGLEETQYF
CDR3 DNA: TGCAGTTCGGGACTGGAAGAGACCCAGTACTTC
V gene: TRBV20-1
CDR3 length: 11
D gene: NA
clone size: NA
J gene: TRBJ2-5

CDR3 protein: CASSYDGDSTDTQYF
CDR3 DNA: TGTGCCAGCAGTTACGATGGGGACTCCACAGATACGCAGTATTTT
V gene: TRBV6-5
CDR3 length: 15
D gene: NA
clone size: NA
J gene: TRBJ2-3

CDR3 protein: CASSLQASQETQYF
CDR3 DNA: TGCGCCAGCAGCTTACAGGCCAGCCAAGAGACCCAGTACTTC
V gene: TRBV5-1
CDR3 length: 14
D gene: NA
clone size: NA
J gene: TRBJ2-5

CDR3 protein: CASSESDRGDQPQHF
CDR3 DNA: TGTGCCAGTAGCGAGTCGGACAGGGGGGATCAGCCCCAGCATTTT
V gene: TRBV19
CDR3 length: 15
D gene: TRBD1
clone size: NA
J gene: TRBJ1-5

CDR3 protein: CASSPRNRGENIQYF
CDR3 DNA: TGTGCCAGCTCACCTCGGAACCGGGGCGAGAACATTCAGTACTTC
V gene: TRBV18
CDR3 length: 15
D gene: NA
clone size: few
J gene: TRBJ2-4

CDR3 protein: CASSQGDFAGGGETQYF
CDR3 DNA: TGTGCCAGCAGCCAAGGTGATTTCGCGGGGGGCGGAGAGACCCAGTACTTC
V gene: TRBV4-2
CDR3 length: 17
D gene: TRBD2
clone size: NA
J gene: TRBJ2-5

CDR3 protein: CASSGTGQYNEQFF
CDR3 DNA: TGTGCCAGCTCAGGGACAGGTCAGTACAATGAGCAGTTCTTC
V gene: TRBV18
CDR3 length: 14
D gene: TRBD1
clone size: NA
J gene: TRBJ2-1

CDR3 protein: CVSSSFKETQYF
CDR3 DNA: TGTGTCAGCAGTTCGTTCAAAGAGACCCAGTACTTC
V gene: TRBV2
CDR3 length: 12
D gene: NA
clone size: NA
J gene: TRBJ2-5

CDR3 protein: CASKAGEYNEQFF
CDR3 DNA: TGTGCCAGCAAAGCGGGGGAGTACAATGAGCAGTTCTTC
V gene: TRBV6-6
CDR3 length: 13
D gene: TRBD2
clone size: once
J gene: TRBJ2-1

CDR3 protein: CASSPQGSSYRALHF
CDR3 DNA: TGTGCCAGCAGCCCACAGGGATCTAGCTATCGGGCCCTCCACTTT
V gene: TRBV6-1
CDR3 length: 15
D gene: NA
clone size: few
J gene: TRBJ1-6

CDR3 protein: CASSGGAVTQYF
CDR3 DNA: TGTGCCAGTAGCGGGGGGGCGGTTACGCAGTATTTT
V gene: TRBV19
CDR3 length: 12
D gene: TRBD2
clone size: NA
J gene: TRBJ2-3

CDR3 protein: CASSLAFSSAYEQYF
CDR3 DNA: TGTGCCAGCAGCTTAGCTTTCTCTAGCGCCTACGAGCAGTACTTC
V gene: TRBV7-2
CDR3 length: 15
D gene: NA
clone size: NA
J gene: TRBJ2-7

CDR3 protein: CASRAQEGNQPQHF
CDR3 DNA: TGTGCCAGCAGGGCACAGGAGGGCAATCAGCCCCAGCATTTT
V gene: TRBV2
CDR3 length: 14
D gene: NA
clone size: NA
J gene: TRBJ1-5

CDR3 protein: CASSTDGSNQPQHF
CDR3 DNA: TGTGCCAGCAGCACGGACGGGAGCAATCAGCCCCAGCATTTT
V gene: TRBV6-6
CDR3 length: 14
D gene: NA
clone size: NA
J gene: TRBJ1-5

CDR3 protein: CASSEARGNTGELFF
CDR3 DNA: TGTGCCAGCAGTGAAGCAAGGGGGAACACCGGGGAGCTGTTTTTT
V gene: TRBV25-1
CDR3 length: 15
D gene: NA
clone size: NA
J gene: TRBJ2-2

CDR3 protein: CASSPAGGRRTEAFF
CDR3 DNA: TGTGCCAGCAGCCCCGCCGGGGGGCGTAGGACTGAAGCTTTCTTT
V gene: TRBV13
CDR3 length: 15
D gene: NA
clone size: many
J gene: TRBJ1-1

CDR3 protein: CASSAPGTSILEQYF
CDR3 DNA: TGTGCCAGCAGCGCTCCCGGGACTTCGATCTTGGAGCAGTACTTC
V gene: TRBV6-6
CDR3 length: 15
D gene: NA
clone size: NA
J gene: TRBJ2-7

CDR3 protein: CSVNRGNTEAFF
CDR3 DNA: TGCAGCGTTAATCGAGGGAACACTGAAGCTTTCTTT
V gene: TRBV29-1
CDR3 length: 12
D gene: NA
clone size: NA
J gene: TRBJ1-1

CDR3 protein: CASRSTAEGAQYF
CDR3 DNA: TGTGCCAGCAGGAGTACGGCAGAGGGGGCCCAGTACTTC
V gene: TRBV25-1
CDR3 length: 13
D gene: NA
clone size: NA
J gene: TRBJ2-5

CDR3 protein: CASSLPPRGTDTQYF
CDR3 DNA: TGTGCCAGCAGCTTACCCCCCAGGGGTACAGATACGCAGTATTTT
V gene: TRBV7-9
CDR3 length: 15
D gene: NA
clone size: NA
J gene: TRBJ2-3

CDR3 protein: CASSVIGGQGRTDTQYF
CDR3 DNA: TGTGCCAGCAGCGTCATAGGAGGACAGGGACGCACAGATACGCAGTATTTT
V gene: TRBV7-9
CDR3 length: 17
D gene: TRBD1
clone size: once
J gene: TRBJ2-3

CDR3 protein: CASMTGSNTGELFF
CDR3 DNA: TGCGCCAGCATGACGGGATCTAACACCGGGGAGCTGTTTTTT
V gene: TRBV5-1
CDR3 length: 14
D gene: NA
clone size: NA
J gene: TRBJ2-2

CDR3 protein: CASSRGQGEYGYTF
CDR3 DNA: TGTGCCAGCAGCCGAGGACAGGGGGAGTATGGCTACACCTTC
V gene: TRBV7-2
CDR3 length: 14
D gene: TRBD1
clone size: once
J gene: TRBJ1-2